The table lists the clone carrying this T cell receptor (beta chain) with many counts. With 5 bases removed from V and 3 bases from J, the gap between germline ends came to 13 bases. This CDR3 has 14 residues. In germline, CDR1 is KGHSH, CDR2 LQKENI. This specimen comes from a study of early T cells in non-severe SARS-CoV-2 infection. Researchers tagged individual cDNA molecules with unique molecular identifiers. Using its own MiXCR run on the 5' RACE reads, TCRdb lists one record per CDR3 protein. This sample has about 35,000 distinct CDR3 sequences, with over 6.5% found just once. The clonotype originates from an adult who was a healthcare worker with PCR-confirmed SARS-CoV-2 infection or an uninfected control (not recorded which). Sequencing was performed on whole blood. The chain is built from TRBV18 and TRBJ1-2, with D perhaps TRBD1 (5 bases). This CDR3 is CASSSLDSDYGYTF. The CDR3 DNA sequence: TGTGCCAGCTCATCCTTAGACAGTGACTATGGCTACACCTTC.